This T cell receptor (beta chain) stems from a study of technical replicates of blood from four donors. Libraries were prepared by immunoSEQ multiplex PCR; TCRdb keeps only in-frame clonotypes and omits some of them. This sample yields under 80,000 clones, of which 90% to 95% are seen a single time; 0.2% to 0.3% belongs to the top ten. The V gene's germline CDR1 is SEHNR and CDR2 FQNEAQ (reference sequence). The V and J ends lost 1 base and 3 bases respectively, with 9 bases between them. The CDR3 length is 14 residues. The source of this sequence is a human donor in good health. The rearrangement joins TRBV7-9 to TRBJ2-5; the D gene is possibly TRBD1 (6 bases). Sequenced material: T cells isolated from PBMCs. CDR3 sequence: CASSLGGLEETQYF. The CDR3 DNA reads as TGTGCCAGCAGCTTAGGGGGGCTCGAAGAGACCCAGTACTTC.